This T cell receptor (beta chain) originates from a study of cytomegalovirus exposure and HLA in healthy donors. Points on this clone: The antigen is undetermined.

PCR involved 60 Vbeta and 13 Jbeta primers. Measured with immunoSEQ multiplex PCR; TCRdb has only the in-frame clones, and not every one. The sample lists 150,000 to 200,000 clones; 77% were seen once. Study-wide results and limits: The classifier reportedly diagnosed cytomegalovirus status with high sensitivity and specificity. Rarity marked most TCR sequences, yet some public TCRs occurred in many donors.

CDR1 and CDR2 (germline): PRHDT, FYEKMQ (reference sequence). This CDR3 has 15 residues. The V and J ends lost 8 bases and 4 bases, in that order; junction bases with no gene match: 13. V gene TRBV13 combines with J gene TRBJ1-2, with 7 bases aligning to TRBD1. The origin of this receptor is a woman in her twenties or thirties in good health and CMV-seronegative. The sequenced sample consisted of PBMCs. In DNA, the CDR3 is TGTGCCAGCGCTTACCGGACAGGTAACGGCTATGGCTACACCTTC. Translated: CASAYRTGNGYGYTF.